This T cell receptor (beta chain) stems from a study of OX40 agonist ivuxolimab in advanced cancers. Study-wide points: More expanded clones were seen, on average, in CD8+ T cells than in CD4+.

Libraries were prepared by immunoSEQ multiplex PCR; TCRdb keeps only in-frame clonotypes and omits some of them. Counted here are about 91,000 clones, roughly 87% occurring once; the ten biggest clones make up 0.5%. After removal of 5 bases from V and 4 bases from J, the junction contained 4 bases not matched to a gene. CDR3 size: 15 residues. From germline, CDR1 is SGHAT and CDR2 FQNNGV. As regards this clone: Its target is unknown.

Samples of blood were obtained at baseline, on cycle 4 day 1, and on cycle 7 day 1. The V call is TRBV11-2, the J call TRBJ1-4, with 10 nucleotides matching TRBD1. Sample: CD4+ or CD8+ T cells sorted from blood, taken in a trial of the OX40 agonist ivuxolimab. The sequence came from an adult with an advanced solid tumor such as melanoma, head and neck, liver or kidney cancer. This CDR3 is CASSDRDRGNEKLFF. DNA of the CDR3: TGTGCCAGCAGCGACCGGGACAGGGGTAATGAAAAACTGTTTTTT.